Following are 8 T cell receptor beta chains from one sample sequenced in a study of blood T cell repertoires in COVID-19. TCRdb's copy holds only in-frame clones and misses some; the assay was immunoSEQ multiplex PCR. The profile shows about 200,000 clones, over 70% of them singletons. The sequenced sample was peripheral blood. Receptor source: a man aged 40-55 years with acute or convalescent COVID-19.

The V call is TRBV11-2, the J call TRBJ2-1; a possible D gene is TRBD1 (5 bases). Germline CDR1 SGHAT, CDR2 FQNNGV. This CDR3 has 11 amino acids. V was pared by 5 bases and J by 8 bases, with 7 bases between. The CDR3: CASSPRDEQFF. The CDR3, as DNA: TGTGCCAGCAGCCCCAGGGATGAGCAGTTCTTC.

This clone has a single count. The genes are TRBV12-5 and TRBJ2-3, with unresolved D. The CDR3 runs to 12 residues. The V end lost 9 bases, the J end lost 4 bases, and 11 bases lay between the germline ends. The germline gives CDR1 LGHNT, CDR2 FRNRAP. CDR3 sequence reads: CASLNQADTQYF. In DNA form, the CDR3 reads TGTGCTAGCCTAAACCAGGCAGATACGCAGTATTTT. Full variable domain (remainder filled in from reference TRBV12-5 and TRBJ2-3): DARVTQTPRHKVTEMGQEVTMRCQPILGHNTVFWYRQTMMQGLELLAYFRNRAPLDDSGMPKDRFSAEMPDATLATLKIQPSEPRDSAVYFCASLNQADTQYFGPGTRLTVL.

This chain joins TRBV2 and TRBJ1-5, with a possible D match to TRBD1 (6 bases). The germline V and J ends were trimmed by 5 bases and 0 bases, with 20 bases remaining between them. CDR1 is SNHLY and CDR2 is FYNNEI in the germline V gene. This CDR3 is 18 amino acids long. CDR3 amino acids: CASSPTRGTHYSNQPQHF. CDR3 in DNA: TGTGCCAGCAGTCCAACAAGGGGGACACATTATAGCAATCAGCCCCAGCATTTT.

V is TRBV29-1 and J is TRBJ1-5; maybe TRBD1 (5 bases). The germline V gene has CDR1 SQVTM and CDR2 ANQGSEA. Deletions cut 4 bases from V and 4 bases from J, with 14 bases between. There are 14 residues in the CDR3. Written as DNA, the CDR3 is TGCAGCGTTGGGTCCCTGGGGGGGAATCAGCCCCAGCATTTT. Encoded protein: CSVGSLGGNQPQHF.

The chain is built from TRBV9 and TRBJ1-2; no clear D. V shed 0 bases and J shed 5 bases, with 11 bases lying between them. The CDR3 sequence is 14 residues long. Germline V gene lookup returns CDR1 SGDLS and CDR2 YYNGEE. CDR3 region: CASSVGTRDYGYTF. Here the CDR3 DNA reads TGTGCCAGCAGCGTAGGTACGAGGGATTATGGCTACACCTTC.

The V and J genes are TRBV2 and TRBJ2-1, with no clear D. The CDR3 is 13 residues long. Germline V lookup: CDR1 SNHLY, CDR2 FYNNEI. V dropped 3 bases and J dropped 7 bases, with 10 bases sitting between them. CDR3 nucleotide sequence: TGTGCCAGCAGTGAGTCGCAGGTTAATGAGCAGTTCTTC. It encodes CASSESQVNEQFF. The full variable domain, with the rest looked up from reference TRBV2 and TRBJ2-1, is EPEVTQTPSHQVTQMGQEVILRCVPISNHLYFYWYRQILGQKVEFLVSFYNNEISEKSEIFDDQFSVERPDGSNFTLKIRSTKLEDSAMYFCASSESQVNEQFFGPGTRLTVL.

This clone has just one count. V is TRBV7-6 and J is TRBJ2-2; the D gene is possibly TRBD2 (6 bases). CDR1 is SGHVS and CDR2 is FNYEAQ in the germline V gene. The CDR3 has 18 amino acids. Trimming took 2 bases from V and 2 from J, leaving 18 bases between them. CDR3 loop: CASSLNPGTLENTGELFF. The CDR3 DNA reads TGTGCCAGCAGCTTAAATCCCGGGACTCTAGAAAACACCGGGGAGCTGTTTTTT.

The chain is built from TRBV30 and TRBJ1-5, with 7 nucleotides matching TRBD1. J was trimmed by 0 bases and V by 2 bases; bases with no gene match: 7. There are 16 residues in the CDR3. Germline V gives CDR1 GTSNPN, CDR2 SVGIG (reference sequence). CDR3 region: CAWSKSRGYSNQPQHF. In DNA form, the CDR3 reads TGTGCCTGGAGTAAGAGCAGGGGGTATAGCAATCAGCCCCAGCATTTT.